This T cell receptor (beta chain) is from a study of blood T cells in healthy people across ages. A J-beta primer mix and a sample-barcoded 5' primer were used in a second PCR of about 7 to 12 cycles. Via MiXCR, TCRdb re-called the 5' RACE reads, giving one row per CDR3 protein. Of 1,500,000 or so distinct CDR3 sequences listed, roughly 60% were seen once; the top ten hold over 5.5%. A minimum of 6 million PBMCs was isolated per sample. The CDR3 loop spans 14 amino acids. V was cut by 2 bases and J by 5 bases, with 13 bases left in between. Germline lookup yields CDR1 SGHRS and CDR2 YFSETQ. The sequenced sample was blood. The gene calls are TRBV5-1 and TRBJ2-5, with D possibly called TRBD1 or TRBD2 (5 bases each). The TCR was taken from a man aged 18 to 30 in good health. The CDR3 spells CASSFDGGHETQYF. Here the CDR3 DNA reads TGCGCCAGCAGCTTTGACGGAGGACACGAGACCCAGTACTTC. The full variable domain, rest sourced from reference TRBV5-1 and TRBJ2-5, is KAGVTQTPRYLIKTRGQQVTLSCSPISGHRSVSWYQQTPGQGLQFLFEYFSETQRNKGNFPGRFSGRQFSNSRSEMNVSTLELGDSALYLCASSFDGGHETQYFGPGTRLLVL.